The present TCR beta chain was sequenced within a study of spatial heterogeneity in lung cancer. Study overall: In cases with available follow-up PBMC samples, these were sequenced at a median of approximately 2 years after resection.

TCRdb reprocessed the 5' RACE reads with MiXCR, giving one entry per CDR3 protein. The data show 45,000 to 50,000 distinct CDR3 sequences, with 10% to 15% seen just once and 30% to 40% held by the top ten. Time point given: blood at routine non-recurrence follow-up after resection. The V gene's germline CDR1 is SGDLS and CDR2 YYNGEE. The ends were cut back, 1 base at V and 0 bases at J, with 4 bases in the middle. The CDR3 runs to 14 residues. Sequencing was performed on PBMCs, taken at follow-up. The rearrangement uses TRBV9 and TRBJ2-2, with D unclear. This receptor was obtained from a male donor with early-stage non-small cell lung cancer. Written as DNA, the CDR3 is TGTGCCAGCAGCGTAAATTCGAACACCGGGGAGCTGTTTTTT. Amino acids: CASSVNSNTGELFF.